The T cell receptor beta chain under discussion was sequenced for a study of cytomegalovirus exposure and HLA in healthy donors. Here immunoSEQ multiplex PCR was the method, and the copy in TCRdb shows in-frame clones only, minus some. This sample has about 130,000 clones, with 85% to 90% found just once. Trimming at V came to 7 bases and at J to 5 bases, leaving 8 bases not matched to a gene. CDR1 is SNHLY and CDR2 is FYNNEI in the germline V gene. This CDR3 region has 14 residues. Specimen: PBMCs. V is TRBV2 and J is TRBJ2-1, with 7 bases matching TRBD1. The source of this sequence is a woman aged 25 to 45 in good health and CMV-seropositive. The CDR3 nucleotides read TGTGCCAGCAATAACCGGGACAGCCACAATGAGCAGTTCTTC. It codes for CASNNRDSHNEQFF.